This TCR beta chain derives from a study of control samples from healthy donors and cancer patients. TCRdb's table, derived via immunoSEQ multiplex PCR, lists solely in-frame clones and lacks some. The data contain fewer than 60,000 clones, about 95% of them singletons. Germline loops: CDR1 SGHNT, CDR2 YYREEE (reference sequence). There are 15 residues in the CDR3. Unmatched junction bases numbered 2, after V lost 0 bases and J lost 9 bases. The TCR sequence derives from a young man in good health. Material for sequencing was blood. The genes are TRBV5-4 and TRBJ2-1; 14 positions agree with TRBD2. CDR3 DNA sequence: TGTGCCAGCAGCTTGGGACTAGCGGGAGGGAGTGAGCAGTTCTTC. The encoded protein is CASSLGLAGGSEQFF.